What follows are 6 T cell receptor beta chains derived from one specimen sequenced in a study of T cells after yellow fever vaccination. From the 5' RACE reads, TCRdb called clonotypes with MiXCR, one entry per CDR3 protein. The sample consists of just over 250,000 distinct CDR3 sequences, around 4.9% of them appearing once. The sequencing used CD4+ T cells sorted from PBMCs, collected on the day of the yellow fever booster vaccination. The receptors come from a man aged 18 to 30 who received the YFV17D yellow fever vaccine.

This clonotype was seen a single time. A much larger clonotype is one base distant, so this may be a read error. This chain uses TRBV5-1 with TRBJ1-1, with 7 bases lining up with TRBD1. V was pared by 2 bases and J by 4 bases, with 8 bases of the junction left unmatched. Germline V CDR1 and CDR2: SGHRS, YFSETQ. The CDR3 runs to 15 residues. The CDR3 loop reads CASSLSPGGSTEAFF. CDR3 DNA: TGCGCCAGCAGCTTATCTCCAGGGGGATCCACTGAAGCTTTCTTT.

The genes are TRBV5-4 and TRBJ2-5; TRBD1 aligns across 8 bases. The CDR3 totals 14 residues. V lost 3 bases, J lost 5 bases, and 6 bases stayed unmatched. Germline-derived CDR1 and CDR2 are SGHNT and YYREEE (reference sequence). CDR3: CASSWQGAVETQYF. In nucleotides, the CDR3 is TGTGCCAGCAGCTGGCAGGGGGCTGTGGAGACCCAGTACTTC.

This rearrangement joins TRBV9 to TRBJ1-4; D not certain. The V gene lost 1 base and the J gene lost 3 bases, with 13 bases spanning the gap. The CDR3 covers 16 residues. Germline CDR1 SGDLS, CDR2 YYNGEE. The CDR3 reads CASSVSYGRSNEKLFF. The DNA for the CDR3 is TGTGCCAGCAGCGTATCATACGGGCGTTCTAATGAAAAACTGTTTTTT.

This clonotype has ten or more counts. J is TRBJ2-3 and V is TRBV7-2; 10 bases line up with TRBD1. CDR1 is SGHTA and CDR2 is FQGNSA in the germline V gene. V trimming: 4 bases; J trimming: 4 bases; junction bases outside the gene matches: 2. The CDR3 has 14 amino acids. CDR3 nucleotide sequence: TGTGCCAGCAGCTCGGACAGGGGGGCAGATACGCAGTATTTT. This encodes CASSSDRGADTQYF.

This clonotype appeared many times. The J gene is TRBJ2-1, the V gene TRBV10-3, with 8 bases identical to TRBD2. Germline CDR1 and CDR2: ENHRY and SYGVKD. This CDR3 is 14 amino acids long. The ends lost 11 bases at V and 7 bases at J; junction bases unmatched: 13. The CDR3 spells CAAALAGGGNEQFF. The DNA for the CDR3 is TGTGCCGCAGCTCTGGCGGGGGGCGGGAATGAGCAGTTCTTC.

This clonotype was observed many times. This rearrangement joins TRBV5-1 to TRBJ2-4, with unresolved D. The CDR3 length is 14 residues. The germline gives CDR1 SGHRS, CDR2 YFSETQ. V dropped 5 bases and J dropped 0 bases, with 9 bases sitting between them. CDR3 nucleotide sequence: TGCGCCAGCAGTCCTACGGTAGCCAAAAACATTCAGTACTTC. Residues: CASSPTVAKNIQYF.